This entry is about one T cell receptor beta chain. This clone was found once. The clone's antigen remains unknown. Base qualities are not recorded, but no much larger clone differs from it by a single base. Donors were healthy HIV-negative adults with no recently reported acute infections or vaccinations. All donors were Caucasian adults living in Nashville, Tennessee, USA. CD4+ T cells were enriched by magnetic negative selection, after which naive cells were positively selected on CD45RA and the negative fraction was taken as the memory subset. After blood collection by leukapheresis, PBMCs were isolated using Ficoll-Histopaque density gradient centrifugation and then cryopreserved in the vapor phase of liquid nitrogen. Analytical flow cytometry was used to check the purity and quantity of every magnetically sorted T cell population. Genomic DNA was isolated from every sorted fraction and measured by UV absorbance on a Nanodrop 2000c.

CDR1 LNHDA and CDR2 SQIVND were looked up in the germline V gene (reference sequence). For this chain, trimming is 6 bases at the V end and 6 bases at the J end, and the number of junction bases without a gene match is 13. The CDR3, from cysteine to phenylalanine, totals 16 residues. The DNA shown is the 48-base CDR3, in frame from base 1. Using the deep immunoSEQ assay, multiplex PCR amplified TCR CDR3 regions from genomic DNA. Extracted genomic DNA from each cell subset was spread evenly across all wells of several immunoSEQ 96-well plates, with each plate serving as a replicate. For sorted subsets, roughly 200 ng of genomic DNA, equivalent to 25,000 to 35,000 T cell genomes, went into each replicate PCR. Purified libraries were quantified with a Qubit 3.0 fluorometer, sized on a Bioanalyzer 2100, and re-quantified with the KAPA Library Quantification kit. Every immunoSEQ 96-well plate was sequenced on a separate single-read 150-cycle Illumina NextSeq 550 flow cell. For the original study's pipeline: The immunoSEQ output contained only junctional sequences without quality scores, so filtering could not match that applied to full-length reads. To assign V/J genes and CDR3, sequences were annotated against IMGT germline references using PyIR, a Python wrapper for IgBLAST v1.9. Reads with weak V/J assignments (E-value above 1e-6), missing CDR3, stop codons, out-of-frame junctions, or ambiguous translated residues were removed. V3J clonotypes were defined as sequences sharing an identical inferred V gene, J gene, and CDR3 amino acid sequence. To compute the percentage overlap between repertoires, the number of shared unique clonotypes was divided by the size of the smaller repertoire. RTK rarefaction, the Chao1 estimator, and Recon v2.1 estimates of unobserved clonotypes were used to assess repertoire richness. OLGA was used to compute generation probabilities for all TCRbeta clonotypes that the gDNA method yielded from a handful of donors. Drawn from immuneACCESS, this table holds only the in-frame rearrangements with V and J called that TCRdb kept. Clones are partly lost; checked studies trace under half to an unresolved V gene and leave the rest unexplained. D and trimming were read from the DNA, whereas the V and J calls and clone size are those reported in that table. The sample has 1.6 million or so clones on record, around 97% of them singletons. The biggest ten clones account for approximately 1.1% of the sample.

The sample is drawn from a study of shared clonotypes between healthy human individuals (TCRdb year 2020). Study-wide context: A few men and a couple of women, aged 18 to 49 years, made up the cohort. The study deeply sequenced blood TCR repertoires of five healthy adults to estimate repertoire size and the extent of clonotype sharing between individuals. Leukapheresis yielded between about 0.85 and 9.5 billion PBMCs per donor. For each donor, three plates each were used for CD4 naive and CD4 memory, two plates were used for CD8 naive, and one plate was used for CD8 memory. Libraries were prepared and TCR repertoires were sequenced by different laboratories using diverse techniques, in order to increase sequencing depth and limit assay-specific biases. On the study overall, not on this receptor specifically: Clonotypes shared by all four sorted-subset donors showed higher generation probabilities than non-shared clonotypes. Because the study included a small number of donors, the genetic and exposure-history diversity represented was limited. When a handful of donors were compared, the shared fraction of clonotypes was roughly 4.8% for naive CD4, over 3% for naive CD8, 2.3% for memory CD4, and 0.3% to 0.5% for memory CD8. Only blood was sampled, and tissue TCR repertoires likely differ from those in blood. Rarefaction of sorted-subset datasets indicated incomplete sequencing despite the large sequencing depth. Naive subsets generally had larger estimated clonotype richness than memory subsets did. Based on pairwise subsampling, the degree of clonotype sharing among donors was expected to be affected by sequencing depth.

The source material was naive CD4+ T cells sorted from blood. The meaning of the sample's cell subset or site label: CD45RA+ positively selected. This TCR derives from a man aged 30-40 years in good health. The chain joins TRBV19 to TRBJ1-5, with 8 bases matching TRBD1. The nucleotide sequence is TGTGCCAGTAGCCCTGACAGGGGACCCTTAAGTCAGCCCCAGCATTTT. This gives the protein CASSPDRGPLSQPQHF.